This T cell receptor beta chain is from a study of cytomegalovirus exposure and HLA in healthy donors. The study ran its PCR with 60 Vbeta and 13 Jbeta primers. Under the authors' procedure: Among the unique TCR beta chains that a later analysis counted, about 81 million in all, about 10 million were shared. The protocol was immunoSEQ multiplex PCR, while the TCRdb copy is restricted to in-frame clones and leaves out a portion. D and trimming were read from the DNA, whereas the V and J calls and clone size are those reported in that table. The sample contains some 130,000 clones, 75% to 80% of which appear only once. A remark on this clone: As yet, its antigen is unknown.

Overall study findings and caveats: Many donors carried some public TCRs, although rarity characterized most TCR sequences. A list of approximately 150 TCR beta chains associated with cytomegalovirus was given. Accurate predictions that matched the HLA-A and HLA-B alleles of most subjects were reportedly made from TCR beta sequences.

The CDR3 has 14 amino acids. V was shortened by 5 bases and J by 2 bases, with 11 bases between the two germline ends. From germline, CDR1 is SGHVS and CDR2 FQNEAQ. The sequence was collected from a man in his thirties or forties in good health and CMV-seronegative. Sequenced: PBMCs. The rearrangement links TRBV7-8 to TRBJ2-3; D gene ambiguous. This CDR3 is CASSPTAATDTQYF. The CDR3 coding sequence is TGTGCCAGCAGCCCCACTGCGGCCACAGATACGCAGTATTTT.